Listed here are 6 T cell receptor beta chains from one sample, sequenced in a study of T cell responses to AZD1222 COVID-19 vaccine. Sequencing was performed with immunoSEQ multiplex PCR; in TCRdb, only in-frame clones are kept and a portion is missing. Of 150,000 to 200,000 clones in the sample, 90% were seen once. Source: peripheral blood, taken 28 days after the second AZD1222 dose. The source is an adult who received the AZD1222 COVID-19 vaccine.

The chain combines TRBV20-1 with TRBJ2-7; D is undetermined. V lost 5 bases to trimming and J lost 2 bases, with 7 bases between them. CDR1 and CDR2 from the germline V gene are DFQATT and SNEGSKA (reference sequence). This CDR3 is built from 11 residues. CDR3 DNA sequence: TGCAGTGCTGAAGTCACCTACGAGCAGTACTTC. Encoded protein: CSAEVTYEQYF.

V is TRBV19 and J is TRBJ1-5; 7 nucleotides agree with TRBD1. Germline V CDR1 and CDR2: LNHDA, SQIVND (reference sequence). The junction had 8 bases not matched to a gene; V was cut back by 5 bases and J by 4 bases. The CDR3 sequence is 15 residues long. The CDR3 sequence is CASSRKRTGNQPQHF. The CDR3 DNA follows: TGTGCCAGTAGTCGAAAAAGGACAGGAAATCAGCCCCAGCATTTT. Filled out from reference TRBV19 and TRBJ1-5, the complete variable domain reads DGGITQSPKYLFRKEGQNVTLSCEQNLNHDAMYWYRQDPGQGLRLIYYSQIVNDFQKGDIAEGYSVSREKKESFPLTVTSAQKNPTAFYLCASSRKRTGNQPQHFGDGTRLSIL.

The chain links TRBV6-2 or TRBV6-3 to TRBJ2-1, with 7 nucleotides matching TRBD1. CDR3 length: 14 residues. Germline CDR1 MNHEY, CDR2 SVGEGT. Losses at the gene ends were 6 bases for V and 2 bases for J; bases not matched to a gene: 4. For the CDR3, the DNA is TGTGCCAGCAGCCCCCAGGGGGCCTACAATGAGCAGTTCTTC. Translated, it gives CASSPQGAYNEQFF.

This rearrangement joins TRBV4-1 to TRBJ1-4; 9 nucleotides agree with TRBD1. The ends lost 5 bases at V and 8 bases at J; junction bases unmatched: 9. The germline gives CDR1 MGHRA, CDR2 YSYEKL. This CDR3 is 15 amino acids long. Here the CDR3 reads CASSTYRGQVEKLFF. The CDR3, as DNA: TGCGCCAGCAGCACTTACAGGGGGCAGGTCGAAAAACTGTTTTTT.

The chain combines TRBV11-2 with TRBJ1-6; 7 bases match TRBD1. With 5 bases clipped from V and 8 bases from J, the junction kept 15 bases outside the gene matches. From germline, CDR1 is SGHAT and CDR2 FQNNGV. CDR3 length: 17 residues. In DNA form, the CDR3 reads TGTGCCAGCAGCCAGCACTATAGGACAGGAGTTGATTCACCCCTCCACTTT. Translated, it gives CASSQHYRTGVDSPLHF.

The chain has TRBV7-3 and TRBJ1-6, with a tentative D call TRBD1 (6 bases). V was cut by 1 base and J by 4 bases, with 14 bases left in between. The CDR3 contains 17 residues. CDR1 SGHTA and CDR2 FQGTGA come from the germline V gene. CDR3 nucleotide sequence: TGTGCCAGCAGCTTAAGCGGCGGACAGAGTTATAATTCACCCCTCCACTTT. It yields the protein CASSLSGGQSYNSPLHF.